A single sample gave rise to the 24 T cell receptor beta chains below, sequenced in a study of metastatic and nonmetastatic thyroid tumors. MiXCR re-clonotyped the PCR reads for TCRdb. The sample has around 28,000 clones; roughly 29% are singletons. Every patient was untreated before thyroid surgery. Sequenced material: blood. Source of these receptors: a female donor with papillary thyroid cancer or a benign thyroid nodule (not recorded which). Some clones in this sample may be carry-over from other donors' samples.

In its sample, this clone was seen many times. J is TRBJ2-3 and V is TRBV5-1; tentatively, D is TRBD2 (5 bases). The CDR3 is made up of 15 amino acids. Germline loops: CDR1 SGHRS, CDR2 YFSETQ. Trimming stripped 1 base from V and 0 bases from J, with 9 bases between. This chain's CDR3 is CASSLSGGSTDTQYF. In DNA, the CDR3 is TGCGCCAGCAGCTTGTCTGGCGGGAGCACAGATACGCAGTATTTT.

This rearrangement joins TRBV2 to TRBJ1-2; D not resolved. The germline V gene has CDR1 SNHLY and CDR2 FYNNEI. The CDR3 sequence is 14 residues long. V lost 8 bases and J 4 bases, leaving 17 bases between the germline ends. The CDR3 loop reads CASELSGIGYGYTF. As DNA, the CDR3 is TGTGCCAGCGAATTGAGCGGGATCGGCTATGGCTACACCTTC.

This clone is categorized as medium-sized. The V and J genes are TRBV5-1 and TRBJ1-2; D is ambiguous. In germline, CDR1 is SGHRS, CDR2 YFSETQ. Trimming stripped 0 bases from V and 0 bases from J, with 12 bases between. CDR3 length equals 16 residues. In nucleotides, the CDR3 is TGCGCCAGCAGCTTGGCCTGGACCGCCCCTAACTATGGCTACACCTTC. Amino acids: CASSLAWTAPNYGYTF. The entire variable domain, with the rest obtained from reference TRBV5-1 and TRBJ1-2, is as follows: KAGVTQTPRYLIKTRGQQVTLSCSPISGHRSVSWYQQTPGQGLQFLFEYFSETQRNKGNFPGRFSGRQFSNSRSEMNVSTLELGDSALYLCASSLAWTAPNYGYTFGSGTRLTVV.

The chain carries TRBV11-3 and TRBJ1-1; D is perhaps TRBD1 (6 bases). The V gene lost 1 base and the J gene lost 0 bases, with 12 bases spanning the gap. This CDR3 comprises 16 residues. In germline, CDR1 is SGHNT, CDR2 YENEEA. Here the CDR3 reads CASSLVWGRMNTEAFF. CDR3 DNA sequence: TGTGCCAGCAGCTTAGTGTGGGGGCGGATGAACACTGAAGCTTTCTTT.

V usage is TRBV30 and J usage is TRBJ1-5; the D gene is possibly TRBD1 (6 bases). CDR1 and CDR2 (germline): GTSNPN, SVGIG (reference sequence). Trimming left V 0 bases short and J 7 bases short, with 10 bases between. This CDR3 comprises 13 residues. The CDR3 coding sequence is TGTGCCTGGAGTGTACAGGGTTTCCAGCCCCAGCATTTT. Its translation is CAWSVQGFQPQHF.

The sample holds a few counts of this clone. The chain carries TRBV6-5 and TRBJ2-7; D not certain. The ends were cut back, 2 bases at V and 2 bases at J, with 13 bases in the middle. This CDR3 contains 15 residues. The germline V gene encodes CDR1 MNHEY and CDR2 SVGAGI. The CDR3, as DNA: TGTGCCAGCAGTTACAGTGCAGCCTATACCTACGAGCAGTACTTC. Its protein product is CASSYSAAYTYEQYF.

Only a few counts were recorded for this clone. The chain links TRBV20-1 to TRBJ1-6; unclear D gene. There are 13 residues in the CDR3. V was pared by 0 bases and J by 11 bases, with 11 bases between. Germline lookup yields CDR1 DFQATT and CDR2 SNEGSKA (reference sequence). The CDR3 DNA sequence: TGCAGTGCTAGAGATCCGCTTGGGGCACCCCTCCACTTT. It yields the protein CSARDPLGAPLHF.

The rearrangement uses TRBV6-2 or TRBV6-3 and TRBJ2-2, with D possibly being TRBD2 (5 bases). Germline-derived CDR1 and CDR2 are MNHEY and SVGEGT. Between the trimmed V and J ends, which lost 4 bases and 2 bases, there was a span of 8 bases. CDR3 length: 14 amino acids. The CDR3 sequence is CASSSGRNTGELFF. CDR3 DNA: TGTGCCAGCAGTTCGGGAAGAAACACCGGGGAGCTGTTTTTT.

J is TRBJ1-2 and V is TRBV28; TRBD1 matches 7 bases. The CDR3 is 13 amino acids. In germline, CDR1 is MDHEN, CDR2 SYDVKM. The trim removed 6 bases at V and 8 bases at J, leaving 9 bases unmatched. DNA of the CDR3: TGTGCCAGCAGCGAAAACAGGGGCAGGGGCTACACCTTC. Residues: CASSENRGRGYTF.

This clone has just a few counts. V usage is TRBV15 and J usage is TRBJ2-2; 7 bases are a match to TRBD1. The germline V gene has CDR1 LNHNV and CDR2 YYDKDF (reference sequence). J was trimmed by 4 bases and V by 5 bases; bases with no gene match: 7. This CDR3 region has 15 residues. The CDR3 nucleotides are TGTGCCACCAGCGTCACACAGGGGATCACCGGGGAGCTGTTTTTT. This sequence encodes CATSVTQGITGELFF.

This clone was observed many times. The chain has TRBV20-1 and TRBJ2-2; tentative D call: TRBD1 (5 bases). The CDR3 has 14 residues. V lost 1 base, J lost 4 bases, and 10 bases lay in between. From germline, CDR1 is DFQATT and CDR2 SNEGSKA (reference sequence). CDR3 region: CSARGAGPTGELFF. The CDR3 DNA follows: TGCAGTGCTAGAGGGGCAGGGCCCACCGGGGAGCTGTTTTTT.

There are a few counts of this clone. The chain carries TRBV6-2 or TRBV6-3 and TRBJ2-7; D may match TRBD1 or TRBD2 (7 bases each). This CDR3 is 14 amino acids long. Deletions cut 7 bases from V and 4 bases from J, with 17 bases between. Germline-derived CDR1 and CDR2 are MNHEY and SVGEGT. The CDR3 sequence: CASTPSGGGYEQYF. In DNA form, the CDR3 reads TGTGCCAGCACACCGTCAGGGGGAGGGTACGAGCAGTACTTC.

This clone was recorded a few times. The chain combines TRBV11-3 with TRBJ2-7; D gene ambiguous. V lost 3 bases to trimming and J lost 0 bases, with 9 bases between them. There are 14 residues in the CDR3. Germline CDR1 SGHNT, CDR2 YENEEA. CDR3 loop: CASSLQYFSYEQYF. Written as DNA, the CDR3 is TGTGCCAGCAGCTTGCAGTACTTCTCCTACGAGCAGTACTTC.

The chain is built from TRBV12-5 and TRBJ2-7; D is unclear. This CDR3 has 11 amino acids. V shed 4 bases and J shed 2 bases, with 3 bases lying between them. Germline V lookup: CDR1 LGHNT, CDR2 FRNRAP. The CDR3: CASGSAYEQYF. Here the CDR3 DNA reads TGTGCTAGTGGTTCCGCCTACGAGCAGTACTTC. Supplemented by reference TRBV12-5 and TRBJ2-7, the full variable domain reads DARVTQTPRHKVTEMGQEVTMRCQPILGHNTVFWYRQTMMQGLELLAYFRNRAPLDDSGMPKDRFSAEMPDATLATLKIQPSEPRDSAVYFCASGSAYEQYFGPGTRLTVT.

At least ten counts were recorded for this clone. The chain recombines TRBV9 with TRBJ2-2; D is unresolved. The CDR3 extends over 14 amino acids. The germline V gene has CDR1 SGDLS and CDR2 YYNGEE. Trimming pared 0 bases from V and 0 bases from J, leaving 3 bases between. This CDR3 is CASSVGANTGELFF. CDR3 DNA: TGTGCCAGCAGCGTAGGCGCGAACACCGGGGAGCTGTTTTTT.

In its sample, this clone was seen a few times. The chain has TRBV10-3 and TRBJ1-1; D not resolved. V lost 4 bases and J 6 bases, leaving 9 bases between the germline ends. Germline values: CDR1 ENHRY, CDR2 SYGVKD. The CDR3 contains 12 residues. Here the CDR3 reads CAISGGVAEAFF. The CDR3 nucleotides are TGTGCCATCAGTGGTGGGGTGGCTGAAGCTTTCTTT.

A note on this clone: In this CDR3 the conserved last residue, phenylalanine or tryptophan, is missing, so a read error is likely. The CDR3 DNA reads as TGTGCCAGCACCAGGAGCGGGGGCAATGAGCAGTTCTCC. Protein product: CASTRSGGNEQFS. The V call is TRBV7-9, the J call TRBJ2-1; 8 nucleotides match TRBD2. V trimming: 7 bases; J trimming: 6 bases; junction bases outside the gene matches: 5. CDR1 and CDR2 from the germline V gene are SEHNR and FQNEAQ (reference sequence). CDR3 length equals 13 residues.

The CDR3 nucleotides are TGTGCCAGCAGCTTGGCGGGGTTAAGTTCTAAGGATACGCAGTATTTT. Its translation: CASSLAGLSSKDTQYF. The chain uses TRBV5-4 and TRBJ2-3; D perhaps matches TRBD2 (5 bases). The V end lost 0 bases, the J end lost 6 bases, and 17 bases lay between the germline ends. Germline loops: CDR1 SGHNT, CDR2 YYREEE (reference sequence). The CDR3 consists of 16 residues. The whole variable domain, filled in from reference TRBV5-4 and TRBJ2-3, reads ETGVTQSPTHLIKTRGQQVTLRCSSQSGHNTVSWYQQALGQGPQFIFQYYREEENGRGNFPPRFSGLQFPNYSSELNVNALELDDSALYLCASSLAGLSSKDTQYFGPGTRLTVL.

This clone was counted ten times or more. The J gene is TRBJ2-2, the V gene TRBV2; no firm D call. The CDR3 contains 14 residues. Germline CDR1 and CDR2: SNHLY and FYNNEI. Trimming stripped 4 bases from V and 2 bases from J, with 8 bases between. This chain's CDR3 is CASSVQPNTGELFF. CDR3 sequence (DNA): TGTGCCAGCAGTGTACAGCCCAACACCGGGGAGCTGTTTTTT.

Within the sample, this clone is medium-sized. The chain recombines TRBV6-2 or TRBV6-3 with TRBJ2-7; D may be TRBD2 (5 bases). Germline V lookup: CDR1 MNHEY, CDR2 SVGEGT. The ends were cut back, 2 bases at V and 5 bases at J, with 7 bases in the middle. There are 12 residues in the CDR3. DNA for the CDR3: TGTGCCAGCAGTTACGTGGGAGACGAGCAGTACTTC. Its translation: CASSYVGDEQYF.

This clone was recorded many times. V gene TRBV6-1 combines with J gene TRBJ2-5; 11 bases line up with TRBD2. Trimming cost V 4 bases and J 4 bases; bases outside gene matches: 5. The CDR3 length is 15 residues. Germline CDR1 MNHNS, CDR2 SASEGT. Here the CDR3 DNA reads TGTGCCAGCAGTGTCCTCGGGACTAGCGGAGAGACCCAGTACTTC. It translates to CASSVLGTSGETQYF.

The V gene is TRBV7-8, the J gene TRBJ2-1, with D unclear. Trimming took 5 bases from V and 4 from J, leaving 9 bases between them. This CDR3 has 13 residues. Germline values: CDR1 SGHVS, CDR2 FQNEAQ. The CDR3 DNA sequence: TGTGCCAGCAGCCCTGACATTTACAATGAGCAGTTCTTC. This translates into CASSPDIYNEQFF.

This clone was seen ten or more times. This chain joins TRBV6-5 and TRBJ2-5; 10 bases are shared with TRBD1. J was trimmed by 5 bases and V by 2 bases; bases with no gene match: 5. Germline-derived CDR1 and CDR2 are MNHEY and SVGAGI. This CDR3 has 15 residues. CDR3 nucleotides: TGTGCCAGCAGTTACACGACAGGGGGCCGGGAGACCCAGTACTTC. Translating it yields CASSYTTGGRETQYF.

The gene calls are TRBV5-1 and TRBJ1-2; a possible D gene is TRBD1 (5 bases). The V gene's germline CDR1 is SGHRS and CDR2 YFSETQ. V was pared by 0 bases and J by 6 bases, with 9 bases between. The CDR3 has 13 amino acids. The CDR3 nucleotides are TGCGCCAGCAGCTTGGTGGAGGGGAATGGCTACACCTTC. It translates to CASSLVEGNGYTF.